These 10 T cell receptor beta chains originate from one sample sequenced in a study of radiation and T cells in renal cell carcinoma. As for time point: blood 2 weeks post-SBRT. As to treatment: 15 Gy SBRT to primary tumor, nephrectomy 4 weeks later. Assay: immunoSEQ multiplex PCR; the TCRdb copy retains only in-frame clones and omits some. The table shows about 150,000 clones, with approximately 88% occurring only once. The sample here was blood, taken from a patient whose treatment included radiotherapy and nephrectomy. These receptors were collected from a woman in her forties or fifties with renal cell carcinoma.

V is TRBV7-9 and J is TRBJ2-5; 9 nucleotides line up with TRBD2. Trimming took 0 bases from V and 4 from J; bases not matched to a gene: 9. The CDR3 contains 17 residues. Germline V lookup: CDR1 SEHNR, CDR2 FQNEAQ (reference sequence). CDR3 protein: CASSLANIAGVRETQYF. The CDR3 nucleotides read TGTGCCAGCAGCTTAGCAAACATAGCGGGGGTCAGAGAGACCCAGTACTTC. Using reference TRBV7-9 and TRBJ2-5 for the parts outside the CDR3, the full variable domain is DTGVSQNPRHKITKRGQNVTFRCDPISEHNRLYWYRQTLGQGPEFLTYFQNEAQLEKSRLLSDRFSAERPKGSFSTLEIQRTEQGDSAMYLCASSLANIAGVRETQYFGPGTRLLVL.

V usage is TRBV6-5 and J usage is TRBJ2-7; TRBD2 might be the D (6 bases). Germline CDR1 and CDR2: MNHEY and SVGAGI. Trimming cost V 0 bases and J 3 bases, with 6 bases left between them. The CDR3 totals 13 residues. For the CDR3, the DNA is TGTGCCAGCAGTTACTCGCGGGGCTACGAGCAGTACTTC. Encoded protein: CASSYSRGYEQYF.

The CDR3 loop reads CASTSGQGYTEAFF. The DNA of the CDR3 is TGTGCCAGCACCTCTGGACAGGGGTACACTGAAGCTTTCTTT. The V call is TRBV5-4, the J call TRBJ1-1, with 9 bases aligning to TRBD1. Germline CDR1 SGHNT, CDR2 YYREEE (reference sequence). V gave up 6 bases and J gave up 3 bases; unmatched junction bases: 6. The CDR3 is made up of 14 amino acids.

This clone appeared a few times. The chain has TRBV18 and TRBJ2-5; D is unclear. This CDR3 has 15 amino acids. With 0 bases removed from V and 1 base from J, the gap between germline ends came to 9 bases. From germline, CDR1 is KGHSH and CDR2 LQKENI. The DNA for the CDR3 is TGTGCCAGCTCACCACCAATGCGGACCCAAGAGACCCAGTACTTC. Protein: CASSPPMRTQETQYF.

This clone was observed a handful of times. The rearrangement uses TRBV10-3 and TRBJ1-1, with D uncertain. The V end was cut by 5 bases, the J end by 4 bases, with 8 bases between. Germline CDR1 and CDR2: ENHRY and SYGVKD. The CDR3 has 12 residues. The CDR3 nucleotides read TGTGCCATCAGTAAGGGAGGCACTGAAGCTTTCTTT. This translates into CAISKGGTEAFF.

The rearrangement joins TRBV4-3 to TRBJ1-2; perhaps TRBD1 as D (6 bases). The CDR3 spans 15 residues. Germline V gives CDR1 LGHNA, CDR2 YSLEER. V lost 8 bases, J lost 4 bases, and 20 bases lay in between. The DNA for the CDR3 is TGCGCCAGCGCTCCCGGGGTCAGGACAGTCTATGGCTACACCTTC. Translating it yields CASAPGVRTVYGYTF.

The gene calls are TRBV10-3 and TRBJ1-2, with D tentatively TRBD1 (5 bases). Germline lookup yields CDR1 ENHRY and CDR2 SYGVKD. Trimming removed 5 bases from V and 0 bases from J, with 16 bases in between. The CDR3 spans 16 residues. The CDR3 protein is CAISSEWGRANYGYTF. The CDR3 DNA sequence: TGTGCCATCAGTTCTGAATGGGGGAGAGCTAACTATGGCTACACCTTC.

The chain couples TRBV4-3 to TRBJ1-1, with D maybe TRBD1 (5 bases). Germline lookup yields CDR1 LGHNA and CDR2 YSLEER. The CDR3 sequence is 16 residues long. Trimming left V 0 bases short and J 1 base short, with 12 bases between. This CDR3 reads CASSQDLGAWNTEAFF. The CDR3 nucleotides read TGCGCCAGCAGCCAAGATCTTGGGGCATGGAACACTGAAGCTTTCTTT.

As for this clone: One end of the junction varies from germline; a read error may be responsible. The J gene is TRBJ1-1, the V gene TRBV4-2; D unresolved. This CDR3 is 11 amino acids long. From germline, CDR1 is LGHNA and CDR2 YNFKEQ. In DNA form, the CDR3 reads TGTGCCAGCAGCCAAGAAGAACGGCACACTTTT. Residues: CASSQEERHTF.

This clone was recorded only once. The rearrangement joins TRBV18 to TRBJ1-1; 7 bases align to TRBD1. Germline trimming cut 5 bases from V and 0 bases from J; bases unmatched to any gene: 3. This CDR3 contains 14 residues. Looked up from germline, CDR1 is KGHSH and CDR2 is LQKENI. The DNA of the CDR3 is TGTGCCAGCTCAAGGGGACAGCTGAACACTGAAGCTTTCTTT. This encodes CASSRGQLNTEAFF.